This TCR beta chain was profiled in a study of shared clonotypes between healthy human individuals (dated by TCRdb to the early 2020s). About the study as a whole: A couple of women and a few men aged 18 to 49 years were included in the cohort. Different laboratories and diverse techniques were used to prepare libraries and sequence TCR repertoires, to increase sequencing depth and limit assay-specific biases. To estimate repertoire size and how much clonotypes are shared between individuals, the study performed deep sequencing of blood TCR repertoires from roughly five healthy adults. Per donor, three plates each were used for CD4 naive and CD4 memory, two for CD8 naive, and one for CD8 memory. Each donor's leukapheresis produced roughly between roughly 0.94 and 9.5 billion PBMCs. What the research found in general, with its limitations: Larger estimated clonotype richness was generally found for naive subsets than for memory subsets. Higher generation probabilities were observed for clonotypes shared by all four sorted-subset donors than for non-shared clonotypes. Only blood was sampled, and tissue TCR repertoires likely differ from those in blood. When several donors were compared, the shared fraction of clonotypes was roughly 5% for naive CD4, approximately 3.5% for naive CD8, 2.3% for memory CD4, and roughly 0.4% for memory CD8. Rarefaction of sorted-subset datasets indicated incomplete sequencing despite the large sequencing depth. Because the study included only a small number of donors, the genetic and exposure-history diversity represented was limited. Based on pairwise subsampling, the degree of clonotype sharing among donors was expected to be affected by sequencing depth.

TCR CDR3 regions were amplified from genomic DNA by multiplex PCR using the deep immunoSEQ assay. Extracted genomic DNA from each cell subset was distributed evenly across all wells of several immunoSEQ 96-well plates, and each plate was treated as a replicate. For sorted subsets, each replicate PCR was loaded with about 0.2 ug genomic DNA, equivalent to roughly 30,000 T cell genomes. Purified libraries were measured with a Qubit 3.0 fluorometer, size-checked on a Bioanalyzer 2100, and measured again with the KAPA Library Quantification kit. Every immunoSEQ 96-well plate was sequenced on a separate single-read 150-cycle Illumina NextSeq 550 flow cell. In the source study's methods: Because the immunoSEQ output held only junctional sequences and lacked quality scores, the filtering could not match the filtering applied to full-length reads. To assign V/J genes and CDR3, sequences were annotated against IMGT germline references using PyIR, a Python wrapper for IgBLAST v1.9. Reads were filtered out if the reads had weak V/J assignments (E-value above 1e-6), no CDR3, stop codons, out-of-frame junctions, or ambiguous translated residues. A V3J clonotype was defined by an identical inferred V gene, J gene, and CDR3 amino acid sequence. Percentage overlap between repertoires was calculated by dividing the number of shared unique clonotypes by the size of the smaller repertoire. Repertoire richness was assessed with RTK rarefaction, the Chao1 estimator, and Recon v2.1 estimates of unobserved clonotypes. Generation probabilities for all TCRbeta clonotypes obtained by the gDNA method from a few donors were computed using OLGA. The table was pulled from immuneACCESS by TCRdb, which kept in-frame rearrangements only. Such tables lose some clones; where checked, under half of the loss comes from unresolved V genes, and the rest has no known cause. V, J and clone size reflect that table, while D and trimming were determined from the DNA. This sample holds some 650,000 clones; around 97% were observed only once. 0.045% to 0.06% of the sample is held by the ten biggest clonotypes.

As regards this clone: Its antigen is unknown. Base qualities are not at hand, and no much larger clone is one base apart.

Via the germline V gene (reference sequence), CDR1 is LNHDA and CDR2 SQIVND. The junction shows trimming of 10 bases on V and 4 bases on J, plus 14 bases between the germline ends. The CDR3 covers 14 residues, taking in both the cysteine and the phenylalanine. Only CDR3 DNA is held: 42 bases, read in frame from base 1. Healthy HIV-negative adults with no recently reported acute infections or vaccinations were included as donors. All donors were Caucasian adults living in Nashville, Tennessee, USA. CD4+ T cells were enriched through magnetic negative selection, after which naive cells were positively selected on CD45RA and the remaining negative fraction served as the memory subset. Blood was collected by leukapheresis, and PBMCs were isolated by Ficoll-Histopaque density gradient centrifugation and then cryopreserved in liquid nitrogen vapor phase. Purity and quantity of every magnetically sorted T cell population were checked by analytical flow cytometry. Genomic DNA was isolated from each sorted fraction and quantified by UV absorbance on a Nanodrop 2000c.

The TCR sequence derives from a woman between 25 and 40 years old in good health. Recombination joined TRBV19 with TRBJ1-6; the D gene is perhaps TRBD1, from 6 matching bases. The source material was naive CD4+ T cells sorted from blood. The cell subset or site tag for this specimen amounts to: CD45RA+ positively selected. The CDR3 has the sequence CATSGALYNSPLHF. The DNA reads as follows: TGTGCCACCTCGGGGGCTTTGTATAATTCACCCCTCCACTTT.